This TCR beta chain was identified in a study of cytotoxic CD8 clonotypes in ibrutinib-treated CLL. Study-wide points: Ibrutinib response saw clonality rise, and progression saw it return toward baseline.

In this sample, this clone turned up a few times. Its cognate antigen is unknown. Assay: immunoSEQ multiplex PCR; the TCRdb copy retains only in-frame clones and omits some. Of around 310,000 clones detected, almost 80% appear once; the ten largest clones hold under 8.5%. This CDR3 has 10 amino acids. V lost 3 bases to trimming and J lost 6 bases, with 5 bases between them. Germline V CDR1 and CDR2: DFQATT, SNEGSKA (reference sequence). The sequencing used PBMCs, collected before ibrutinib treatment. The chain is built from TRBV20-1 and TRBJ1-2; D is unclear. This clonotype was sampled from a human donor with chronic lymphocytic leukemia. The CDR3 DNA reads TGCAGTGCTAGTGGGAATGGCTACACCTTC. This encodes CSASGNGYTF.